The 30 T cell receptor beta chains in this list originate from one sample, sequenced in a study of control samples from healthy donors and cancer patients. Clones were read by immunoSEQ multiplex PCR, and TCRdb kept only the in-frame ones, dropping some. This sample has 100,000 to 150,000 clones, with around nine tenths found just once. Specimen: blood. The receptors shown here come from a man between 40 and 49 years old in good health.

V and J are TRBV7-6 and TRBJ2-1; 7 nucleotides match TRBD2. Germline CDR1 reads SGHVS; CDR2 reads FNYEAQ. The CDR3 is 16 amino acids. V was clipped by 1 base and J by 2 bases; unmatched bases: 5. The CDR3 sequence: CASSLVGGPTYNEQFF. CDR3 DNA sequence: TGTGCCAGCAGCTTAGTGGGAGGGCCGACCTACAATGAGCAGTTCTTC.

The V gene is TRBV7-9, the J gene TRBJ2-1; 7 nucleotides align to TRBD2. The germline CDR1 and CDR2 sequences are SEHNR and FQNEAQ (reference sequence). The V gene end was trimmed by 3 bases and the J gene end by 10 bases; junction bases not matched to a gene: 9. This CDR3 is built from 14 residues. The CDR3 bases are TGTGCCAGCAGCTTGTTCCGGGGGGAGAGGGAGCAGTTCTTC. Residues: CASSLFRGEREQFF.

The rearrangement uses TRBV29-1 and TRBJ2-5; D not certain. Trimming cost V 6 bases and J 5 bases, with 13 bases left between them. CDR3 length: 12 residues. CDR1 is SQVTM, CDR2 ANQGSEA, per germline. CDR3 loop: CSVLVVGETQYF. CDR3 coding DNA: TGCAGCGTCCTGGTGGTAGGGGAGACCCAGTACTTC.

The chain combines TRBV19 with TRBJ1-5; D is uncertain. Trimming left V 11 bases short and J 8 bases short, with 19 bases between. The CDR3 is made up of 13 amino acids. CDR1 and CDR2 (germline): LNHDA, SQIVND (reference sequence). This chain's CDR3 is CAGSGRPGEPQHF. DNA of the CDR3: TGTGCCGGATCGGGCCGGCCCGGGGAGCCCCAGCATTTT.

As concerns this clone: A read error may account for a junction end that differs from germline. This chain links TRBV5-1 with TRBJ2-2; TRBD2 agrees at 7 bases. The CDR3 contains 14 residues. Germline V lookup: CDR1 SGHRS, CDR2 YFSETQ. The CDR3 sequence is CARRPGGNTGELFF. CDR3 coding DNA: TGCGCCCGCAGGCCGGGGGGGAACACCGGGGAGCTGTTTTTT.

The chain combines TRBV15 with TRBJ2-1, with 13 bases matching TRBD2. The CDR3 totals 16 residues. Looked up from germline, CDR1 is LNHNV and CDR2 is YYDKDF (reference sequence). With V trimmed by 3 bases and J by 7 bases, 6 bases remained unmatched. DNA for the CDR3: TGTGCCACCAGCAGCGGACTAGCGGGGGTTAGGAATGAGCAGTTCTTC. Translating gives CATSSGLAGVRNEQFF.

This chain uses TRBV28 with TRBJ1-2; 10 bases line up with TRBD1. Germline V gene lookup returns CDR1 MDHEN and CDR2 SYDVKM. The CDR3 has 18 residues. Trimming took 4 bases from V and 7 from J; bases not matched to a gene: 18. This CDR3 is CASSSKWDRGESSVGYTF. The DNA for the CDR3 is TGTGCCAGCAGTTCAAAATGGGACAGGGGAGAATCCTCTGTTGGCTACACCTTC.

The chain employs TRBV19 and TRBJ2-2, with 7 positions matching TRBD2. V was clipped by 7 bases and J by 8 bases; unmatched bases: 19. CDR1 is LNHDA and CDR2 is SQIVND in the germline V gene (reference sequence). The CDR3 runs to 17 residues. CDR3 nucleotide sequence: TGTGCCAGTATCAACCCGGGGGGAGAATCGCTTCCTGGGGAGCTGTTTTTT. Its translation: CASINPGGESLPGELFF.

The chain is built from TRBV19 and TRBJ2-5; maybe TRBD2 (5 bases). The CDR3 totals 14 residues. The germline V and J ends were trimmed by 5 bases and 5 bases, with 15 bases remaining between them. Germline lookup yields CDR1 LNHDA and CDR2 SQIVND (reference sequence). Written as DNA, the CDR3 is TGTGCCAGTAGTCCGGGGTTTACCGAGGAGACCCAGTACTTC. Translation: CASSPGFTEETQYF. The full variable domain, with the rest looked up from reference TRBV19 and TRBJ2-5, is DGGITQSPKYLFRKEGQNVTLSCEQNLNHDAMYWYRQDPGQGLRLIYYSQIVNDFQKGDIAEGYSVSREKKESFPLTVTSAQKNPTAFYLCASSPGFTEETQYFGPGTRLLVL.

This clone was counted only a few times. The chain joins TRBV3-1 (or the pseudogene TRBV3-2) to TRBJ1-6, with D possibly TRBD1 on 5 matching bases. Germline lookup yields CDR1 LGHDT and CDR2 YNNKEL (reference sequence). The CDR3 has 14 residues. The germline V and J ends were trimmed by 4 bases and 5 bases, with 9 bases remaining between them. CDR3 loop: CASSPDRDNSPLHF. As DNA, the CDR3 is TGTGCCAGCAGCCCAGACAGAGATAATTCACCCCTCCACTTT.

This chain connects TRBV3-1 (or the pseudogene TRBV3-2) to TRBJ2-7, with D uncertain. V was pared by 2 bases and J by 6 bases, with 11 bases between. The CDR3 has 13 amino acids. The germline CDR1 and CDR2 sequences are LGHDT and YNNKEL (reference sequence). The CDR3: CASSQQFNTEQYF. CDR3 bases: TGTGCCAGCAGCCAACAATTTAATACCGAGCAGTACTTC.

In this sample, this clone turned up a few times. V and J are TRBV7-8 and TRBJ1-1; D is undetermined. V was trimmed by 5 bases and J by 0 bases, leaving 16 bases between them. From germline, CDR1 is SGHVS and CDR2 FQNEAQ. The CDR3 covers 16 residues. CDR3 nucleotide sequence: TGTGCCAGCAGCCCTTCTGGTATGGGTCTGAACACTGAAGCTTTCTTT. Translating gives CASSPSGMGLNTEAFF.

This chain connects TRBV3-1 (or the pseudogene TRBV3-2) to TRBJ2-3; the D is unclear. V lost 1 base and J lost 5, with 10 bases in between. Germline V gene sequence: CDR1 LGHDT, CDR2 YNNKEL (reference sequence). This CDR3 contains 14 residues. The DNA for the CDR3 is TGTGCCAGCAGCCAAGGGTTTAAGGTAGATACGCAGTATTTT. It codes for CASSQGFKVDTQYF.

CDR3 residues: CASSLPTGAHSPLHF. For the CDR3, the DNA is TGTGCCAGCAGTCTCCCAACCGGGGCTCATTCACCCCTCCACTTT. The chain joins TRBV28 to TRBJ1-6; D may be TRBD1 (5 bases). Germline assignment: CDR1 MDHEN and CDR2 SYDVKM. Deletions cut 5 bases from V and 8 bases from J, with 16 bases between. This CDR3 spans 15 amino acids. The full variable domain, its missing parts supplied by reference TRBV28 and TRBJ1-6, is DVKVTQSSRYLVKRTGEKVFLECVQDMDHENMFWYRQDPGLGLRLIYFSYDVKMKEKGDIPEGYSVSREKKERFSLILESASTNQTSMYLCASSLPTGAHSPLHFGNGTRLTVT.

The CDR3 coding sequence is TGTGCCAGCAGTAGGACCGGGGAGCTGTTTTTT. Translated: CASSRTGELFF. The chain has TRBV12-3 or TRBV12-4 and TRBJ2-2; D call uncertain. The V and J ends lost 5 bases and 5 bases respectively, with 3 bases between them. The CDR3 is made up of 11 amino acids.

This chain joins TRBV10-3 and TRBJ2-3; TRBD2 matches at 8 bases. The J segment lost 2 bases and the V segment lost 10 bases, leaving 5 bases of the junction unmatched. This CDR3 contains 13 residues. The germline gives CDR1 ENHRY, CDR2 SYGVKD. CDR3 amino acids: CASSGGATDTQYF. The CDR3 region has the DNA TGTGCCAGCTCGGGGGGGGCCACAGATACGCAGTATTTT.

This sequence joins TRBV5-1 and TRBJ2-2, with a weak D call TRBD2 (7 bases). This CDR3 has 15 amino acids. Trimming left V 2 bases short and J 4 bases short, with 12 bases between. Germline values: CDR1 SGHRS, CDR2 YFSETQ. The CDR3 bases are TGCGCCAGCAGCTTTGGACAGCGGGGCACCGGGGAGCTGTTTTTT. It codes for CASSFGQRGTGELFF.

This chain uses TRBV9 with TRBJ1-6; possible D gene TRBD1, 5 bases. The V gene lost 4 bases and the J gene lost 4 bases, with 12 bases spanning the gap. The CDR3 extends over 15 amino acids. Germline V lookup: CDR1 SGDLS, CDR2 YYNGEE. DNA of the CDR3: TGTGCCAGCAGCCCAGTGGACATTTATAATTCACCCCTCCACTTT. It codes for CASSPVDIYNSPLHF. The full variable domain, completed using reference TRBV9 and TRBJ1-6, is DSGVTQTPKHLITATGQRVTLRCSPRSGDLSVYWYQQSLDQGLQFLIQYYNGEERAKGNILERFSAQQFPDLHSELNLSSLELGDSALYFCASSPVDIYNSPLHFGNGTRLTVT.

The V call is TRBV7-3, the J call TRBJ2-3, with D possibly matching TRBD2 (5 bases). The CDR3 runs to 15 residues. Per the germline V gene, CDR1 is SGHTA and CDR2 is FQGTGA. Trimming left V 5 bases short and J 4 bases short, with 16 bases between. CDR3 sequence: CASSDGVSVADTQYF. In nucleotides, the CDR3 is TGTGCCAGCAGCGACGGGGTGTCGGTCGCAGATACGCAGTATTTT.

This sequence joins TRBV7-6 and TRBJ1-6; no definite D call. The germline CDR1 and CDR2 sequences are SGHVS and FNYEAQ. The V end was cut by 4 bases, the J end by 7 bases, with 8 bases between. This CDR3 has 13 residues. CDR3 in amino acids: CASSYGPNSPLHF. The DNA for the CDR3 is TGTGCCAGCAGCTATGGGCCCAATTCACCCCTCCACTTT.

The chain is built from TRBV6-5 and TRBJ1-4; D unresolved. This CDR3 region has 14 residues. The germline V gene encodes CDR1 MNHEY and CDR2 SVGAGI. Trimming stripped 7 bases from V and 8 bases from J, with 17 bases between. The CDR3 loop reads CASTHRAVVEKLFF. CDR3 DNA sequence: TGTGCCAGCACCCATCGGGCCGTGGTGGAAAAACTGTTTTTT.

This clone was observed once. The chain employs TRBV20-1 and TRBJ2-7; possible D gene TRBD1, 6 bases. V dropped 3 bases and J dropped 5 bases, with 17 bases sitting between them. The CDR3 extends over 14 amino acids. The germline gives CDR1 DFQATT, CDR2 SNEGSKA (reference sequence). The CDR3 DNA reads TGCAGTGCTAGTCCCGGGACACAACCCGACGAGCAGTACTTC. It is translated as CSASPGTQPDEQYF.

The J gene is TRBJ2-1, the V gene TRBV2; a possible D gene is TRBD2 (6 bases). With 4 bases removed from V and 10 bases from J, the gap between germline ends came to 23 bases. The CDR3 is 16 residues long. Germline CDR1 reads SNHLY; CDR2 reads FYNNEI. CDR3 protein: CASSGSGGASLREQFF. The CDR3 region has the DNA TGTGCCAGCAGTGGATCGGGCGGGGCAAGCTTGAGGGAGCAGTTCTTC.

The chain is built from TRBV7-9 and TRBJ2-7; no clear D. This CDR3 contains 13 residues. Germline CDR1 and CDR2: SEHNR and FQNEAQ (reference sequence). Trimming left V 5 bases short and J 2 bases short, with 10 bases between. CDR3 sequence (DNA): TGTGCCAGCAGCATTACTGGGGCCTACGAGCAGTACTTC. It encodes CASSITGAYEQYF.

V usage is TRBV5-5 and J usage is TRBJ2-7; 7 bases match TRBD1. Germline V gene sequence: CDR1 SGHKS, CDR2 YYEKEE (reference sequence). The CDR3 contains 15 residues. Unmatched junction bases numbered 7, after V lost 2 bases and J lost 2 bases. The DNA for the CDR3 is TGTGCCAGCAGCTTTAGACAGGGAACCCCCTACGAGCAGTACTTC. It translates to CASSFRQGTPYEQYF.

V and J are TRBV12-3 or TRBV12-4 and TRBJ1-2, with TRBD1 identical over 10 bases. V was clipped by 7 bases and J by 4 bases; unmatched bases: 3. This CDR3 region has 13 residues. CDR3 nucleotides: TGTGCCAGCACCGGGACAGGGGCCTATGGCTACACCTTC. Translation gives CASTGTGAYGYTF.

This chain uses TRBV10-3 with TRBJ1-2; D is uncertain. Looked up from germline, CDR1 is ENHRY and CDR2 is SYGVKD. V lost 0 bases and J 8 bases, leaving 16 bases between the germline ends. CDR3 length equals 15 residues. The CDR3 DNA sequence: TGTGCCATCAGTGAGTCCAACGGACGCTTTCTGGGCTACACCTTC. Residues: CAISESNGRFLGYTF.

The genes are TRBV9 and TRBJ1-2; a weak D match, TRBD1 (6 bases). V shed 10 bases and J shed 4 bases, with 14 bases lying between them. The CDR3 is made up of 12 amino acids. Germline CDR1 and CDR2: SGDLS and YYNGEE. CDR3 region: CASHRAGYGYTF. CDR3 in DNA: TGTGCCTCTCACAGGGCAGGCTATGGCTACACCTTC.

This clone is judged medium-sized. This CDR3 is CASSKEETGGTDTQYF. The CDR3 nucleotides are TGTGCCAGCAGCAAAGAGGAGACAGGGGGCACAGATACGCAGTATTTT. This chain links TRBV21-1 with TRBJ2-3; TRBD1, the table's D call, was not compared with the DNA. TRBV21-1 is annotated as a pseudogene. This CDR3 region has 16 residues.

The chain combines TRBV6-5 with TRBJ1-1; 8 positions match TRBD1. The CDR3 runs to 15 residues. Trimming took 4 bases from V and 1 from J; bases not matched to a gene: 5. Looked up from germline, CDR1 is MNHEY and CDR2 is SVGAGI. CDR3 in DNA: TGTGCCAGCAGTTTCCAGGGGGCCTCGAACACTGAAGCTTTCTTT. This encodes CASSFQGASNTEAFF.